This T cell receptor (beta chain) is from a study of cytomegalovirus exposure and HLA in healthy donors. Study results and limitations: When analyzed later, a missense DCLRE1C variant was found to be linked to TCR beta V- and J-gene trimming. Confirmation was obtained in vitro that a few CMV-associated chains are specific for CMV antigens. Among TCR sequences, most were rare, though some public TCRs appeared in many donors.

The PCR used 60 Vbeta and 13 Jbeta primers. The authors' processing: Later work found around 72 million unique TCR beta chains, with about 10 million shared. Only in-frame clones appear in the TCRdb table, and some are missing; sequencing was by immunoSEQ multiplex PCR. That table supplies the V and J calls and clone size; D and trimming were determined from the DNA. The sample records roughly 130,000 clones, around four fifths being singletons. In its sample, this clone was seen once. Its antigen is undetermined. Germline CDR1 and CDR2: LNHDA and SQIVND (reference sequence). The CDR3 consists of 17 residues. Trimming took 7 bases from V and 1 from J, leaving 20 bases between them.

The sequence derives from a boy aged 2 to 10 in good health and CMV-seronegative. Sequences were obtained from PBMCs. The chain employs TRBV19 and TRBJ1-5, with a tentative D call TRBD1 (6 bases). CDR3 sequence: CASMLTGTLSSNQPQHF. CDR3 in DNA: TGTGCCAGTATGCTAACCGGGACACTTTCCAGCAATCAGCCCCAGCATTTT. The full variable domain, its missing parts supplied by reference TRBV19 and TRBJ1-5, is DGGITQSPKYLFRKEGQNVTLSCEQNLNHDAMYWYRQDPGQGLRLIYYSQIVNDFQKGDIAEGYSVSREKKESFPLTVTSAQKNPTAFYLCASMLTGTLSSNQPQHFGDGTRLSIL.